This T cell receptor (beta chain) emerged from a study of T cell responses to AZD1222 COVID-19 vaccine. Libraries were prepared by immunoSEQ multiplex PCR; TCRdb keeps only in-frame clonotypes and omits some of them. The sample has roughly 66,000 clones, 82% seen once; the top ten hold under 6%. The ends were cut back, 7 bases at V and 1 base at J, with 11 bases in the middle. This CDR3 is built from 13 residues. Germline values: CDR1 MNHEY, CDR2 SMNVEV (reference sequence). The clonotype comes from an adult in good health. The source was peripheral blood, collected on day 0 of AZD1222 vaccination. The rearrangement links TRBV27 to TRBJ2-7; D gene uncertain. In DNA form, the CDR3 reads TGTGCCAGCAAGCTGGGCACATCCTACGAGCAGTACTTC. It translates to CASKLGTSYEQYF.